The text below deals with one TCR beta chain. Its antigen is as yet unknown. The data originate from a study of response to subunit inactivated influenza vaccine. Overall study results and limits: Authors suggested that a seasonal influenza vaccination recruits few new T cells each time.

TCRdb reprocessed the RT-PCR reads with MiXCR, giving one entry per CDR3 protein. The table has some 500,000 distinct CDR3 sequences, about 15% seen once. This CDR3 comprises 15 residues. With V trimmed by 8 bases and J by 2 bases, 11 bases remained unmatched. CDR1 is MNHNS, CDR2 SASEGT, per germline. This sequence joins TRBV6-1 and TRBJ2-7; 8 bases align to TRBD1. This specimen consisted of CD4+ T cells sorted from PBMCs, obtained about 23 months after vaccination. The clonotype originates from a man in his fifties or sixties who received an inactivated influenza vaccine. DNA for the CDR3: TGTGCCAGCGCTACAGCCAGGGGGCCCACCTACGAGCAGTACTTC. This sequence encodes CASATARGPTYEQYF.